The 20 T cell receptor beta chains listed next were all sequenced from one sample in a study of cytomegalovirus exposure and HLA in healthy donors. The protocol was immunoSEQ multiplex PCR, while the TCRdb copy is restricted to in-frame clones and leaves out a portion. The data hold hundreds of thousands of clones, with roughly 89% observed a single time. Sequencing was done on a sample of PBMCs. The source is a woman aged 18-30 years in good health and CMV-seronegative.

The chain joins TRBV19 to TRBJ2-7; 8 positions match TRBD1. The CDR3 is 14 residues long. Germline CDR1 LNHDA, CDR2 SQIVND (reference sequence). J lost 2 bases, V lost 4 bases, and 4 bases had no gene match. This CDR3 is CASSRDRSAYEQYF. The CDR3 region has the DNA TGTGCCAGTAGTAGGGACAGGAGCGCCTACGAGCAGTACTTC.

This clone appeared once. The rearrangement joins TRBV5-1 to TRBJ2-5, with 8 nucleotides matching TRBD2. The V segment lost 6 bases and the J segment 3 bases; nucleotides outside the gene matches: 7. Per the germline V gene, CDR1 is SGHRS and CDR2 is YFSETQ. This CDR3 has 14 residues. The CDR3 DNA sequence: TGCGCCAGCATGCTCGGGGGGGAAGAAGAGACCCAGTACTTC. Its protein is CASMLGGEEETQYF.

This clone was counted once. V gene TRBV5-1 combines with J gene TRBJ2-7; 8 positions match TRBD1. There are 15 residues in the CDR3. After removal of 4 bases from V and 4 bases from J, the junction contained 10 bases not matched to a gene. Germline V gene sequence: CDR1 SGHRS, CDR2 YFSETQ. CDR3 in amino acids: CASSERGQGAYEQYF. The CDR3 DNA reads TGCGCCAGCAGCGAGAGGGGGCAGGGGGCATACGAGCAGTACTTC.

The chain carries TRBV28 and TRBJ2-5, with TRBD1 identical over 9 bases. The V and J ends lost 5 bases and 2 bases, in that order; junction bases with no gene match: 3. Germline values: CDR1 MDHEN, CDR2 SYDVKM. The CDR3 consists of 14 residues. In nucleotides, the CDR3 is TGTGCCAGCAGTCCAGACAGGGGGCAAGAGACCCAGTACTTC. Protein: CASSPDRGQETQYF. The whole variable domain, filled in from reference TRBV28 and TRBJ2-5, reads DVKVTQSSRYLVKRTGEKVFLECVQDMDHENMFWYRQDPGLGLRLIYFSYDVKMKEKGDIPEGYSVSREKKERFSLILESASTNQTSMYLCASSPDRGQETQYFGPGTRLLVL.

This clone was seen a handful of times. The sample carries other DNA sequences with the same CDR3. The gene calls are TRBV5-4 and TRBJ1-2; TRBD1 might be the D (6 bases). The CDR3 extends over 13 amino acids. The germline gives CDR1 SGHNT, CDR2 YYREEE (reference sequence). Trimming removed 1 base from V and 2 bases from J, with 6 bases in between. CDR3: CASSLRGNYGYTF. The CDR3 bases are TGTGCCAGCAGCTTGAGGGGGAACTATGGCTACACCTTC.

J is TRBJ1-2 and V is TRBV23-1, with D perhaps matching TRBD1 (5 bases). TRBV23-1 is reported as an ORF; its role is uncertain. CDR3 length: 14 residues. With 4 bases removed from V and 4 bases from J, the gap between germline ends came to 13 bases. The CDR3 spells CASSRLTVSYGYTF. CDR3 nucleotides: TGCGCCAGCAGTCGACTGACAGTGAGCTATGGCTACACCTTC.

This sequence joins TRBV7-9 and TRBJ1-1; 8 bases fit TRBD1. The trim removed 4 bases at V and 0 bases at J, leaving 13 bases unmatched. CDR3 length: 18 residues. Germline V CDR1 and CDR2: SEHNR, FQNEAQ (reference sequence). The CDR3 DNA sequence: TGTGCCAGCAGCTCAAGGGACAGGATGGATGACATGAACACTGAAGCTTTCTTT. Amino acids: CASSSRDRMDDMNTEAFF.

This chain connects TRBV2 to TRBJ2-5, with 10 bases aligning to TRBD2. The CDR3 is 17 residues long. With 3 bases clipped from V and 3 bases from J, the junction kept 10 bases outside the gene matches. Germline CDR1 and CDR2: SNHLY and FYNNEI. CDR3 loop: CASSDRLAGVFKETQYF. The CDR3 DNA sequence: TGTGCCAGCAGTGACCGTCTAGCGGGAGTCTTTAAAGAGACCCAGTACTTC. The full variable domain, in which reference TRBV2 and TRBJ2-5 provide the parts outside the CDR3, is EPEVTQTPSHQVTQMGQEVILRCVPISNHLYFYWYRQILGQKVEFLVSFYNNEISEKSEIFDDQFSVERPDGSNFTLKIRSTKLEDSAMYFCASSDRLAGVFKETQYFGPGTRLLVL.

The rearrangement joins TRBV18 to TRBJ2-7, with D perhaps TRBD1 (6 bases). The CDR3 is 14 residues long. Trimming removed 1 base at V and 0 bases at J, with 7 bases between. CDR1 is KGHSH, CDR2 LQKENI, per germline. CDR3 region: CASSPRDTSYEQYF. The CDR3 nucleotides read TGTGCCAGCTCACCACGGGACACCTCCTACGAGCAGTACTTC.

J is TRBJ2-2 and V is TRBV18; a possible D gene is TRBD1 (6 bases). The CDR3 consists of 16 residues. The V end lost 3 bases, the J end lost 4 bases, and 15 bases lay between the germline ends. In germline, CDR1 is KGHSH, CDR2 LQKENI. This chain's CDR3 is CASSPPAGQITGELFF. Written as DNA, the CDR3 is TGTGCCAGCTCACCCCCCGCTGGACAGATCACCGGGGAGCTGTTTTTT.

The gene calls are TRBV5-1 and TRBJ1-4; perhaps TRBD1 as D (5 bases). The ends were cut back, 4 bases at V and 7 bases at J, with 11 bases in the middle. This CDR3 is built from 13 residues. Germline V gene lookup returns CDR1 SGHRS and CDR2 YFSETQ. CDR3 DNA: TGCGCCAGCAGCGGAGACAGTAGTGAAAAACTGTTTTTT. This gives the protein CASSGDSSEKLFF.

The rearrangement uses TRBV7-2 and TRBJ2-7; D gene unclear. The CDR3 runs 15 residues. V gave up 0 bases and J gave up 3 bases, with 12 bases separating them. Germline loops: CDR1 SGHTA, CDR2 FQGNSA. The CDR3 nucleotides read TGTGCCAGCAGCTTAGCTCACGAGCTAGGCTACGAGCAGTACTTC. As protein: CASSLAHELGYEQYF.

The chain combines TRBV4-1 with TRBJ2-3, with D hard to call. The CDR3 extends over 14 amino acids. CDR1 MGHRA and CDR2 YSYEKL come from the germline V gene. Trimming took 1 base from V and 6 from J, leaving 11 bases between them. CDR3 sequence reads: CASSQGSPSDTQYF. CDR3 coding DNA: TGCGCCAGCAGCCAAGGTTCTCCGTCGGATACGCAGTATTTT.

The chain recombines TRBV15 with TRBJ2-7; 7 positions agree with TRBD2. The trim removed 1 base at V and 4 bases at J, leaving 7 bases unmatched. The germline V gene has CDR1 LNHNV and CDR2 YYDKDF (reference sequence). The CDR3 has 15 amino acids. The CDR3 region has the DNA TGTGCCACCAGCAGAGCGCCGCTAGCGGAGTACGAGCAGTACTTC. This translates into CATSRAPLAEYEQYF. Supplemented by reference TRBV15 and TRBJ2-7, the full variable domain reads DAMVIQNPRYQVTQFGKPVTLSCSQTLNHNVMYWYQQKSSQAPKLLFHYYDKDFNNEADTPDNFQSRRPNTSFCFLDIRSPGLGDTAMYLCATSRAPLAEYEQYFGPGTRLTVT.

This chain links TRBV18 with TRBJ1-1; D is unresolved. V was clipped by 3 bases and J by 1 base, with 6 bases between them. Germline lookup yields CDR1 KGHSH and CDR2 LQKENI. The CDR3 is 13 residues long. CDR3 sequence: CASSPFKNTEAFF. DNA of the CDR3: TGTGCCAGCTCACCGTTCAAGAACACTGAAGCTTTCTTT.

The V call is TRBV18, the J call TRBJ2-7, with TRBD2 as a possible D gene (6 bases). The CDR3 has 12 amino acids. Germline CDR1 KGHSH, CDR2 LQKENI. V lost 0 bases and J lost 7, with 7 bases in between. CDR3 in amino acids: CASSPPRGEQYF. The CDR3 bases are TGTGCCAGCTCACCACCTCGGGGGGAGCAGTACTTC.

This clone showed up just a few times. V usage is TRBV28 and J usage is TRBJ1-5, with 7 nucleotides matching TRBD1. The CDR3 sequence is 14 residues long. The V gene end was trimmed by 10 bases and the J gene end by 7 bases; junction bases not matched to a gene: 13. Germline assignment: CDR1 MDHEN and CDR2 SYDVKM. The CDR3 bases are TGTGCCACCAACAGACAGGGCGGAGAGCAGCCCCAGCATTTT. This codes for CATNRQGGEQPQHF.

The rearrangement joins TRBV2 to TRBJ2-1; the D is unclear. The germline CDR1 and CDR2 sequences are SNHLY and FYNNEI. This CDR3 is built from 12 residues. The V end lost 1 base, the J end lost 7 bases, and 5 bases lay between the germline ends. The CDR3 bases are TGTGCCAGCAGTGAAGATCTAAATGAGCAGTTCTTC. Residues: CASSEDLNEQFF.

Ten or more counts support this clone. The chain carries TRBV5-5 and TRBJ2-7; tentatively, D is TRBD1 (5 bases). The CDR3 is made up of 15 amino acids. Looked up from germline, CDR1 is SGHKS and CDR2 is YYEKEE (reference sequence). Trimming cost V 2 bases and J 0 bases, with 12 bases left between them. CDR3 in DNA: TGTGCCAGCAGCTTTGACAGCTCGAGCTCCTACGAGCAGTACTTC. Protein: CASSFDSSSSYEQYF.

This clone has just a few counts. This rearrangement joins TRBV7-9 to TRBJ2-3; no clear D. Germline loops: CDR1 SEHNR, CDR2 FQNEAQ (reference sequence). This CDR3 is built from 17 residues. With 4 bases removed from V and 5 bases from J, the gap between germline ends came to 22 bases. CDR3 nucleotides: TGTGCCAGCAGCTCCCGGCGCGAAAGTATTCGAGGAGATACGCAGTATTTT. The encoded protein is CASSSRRESIRGDTQYF.